This entry is about one T cell receptor (beta chain). V shed 4 bases and J 3 bases; nucleotides not matched to a gene: 6. The germline V gene encodes CDR1 SQVTM and CDR2 ANQGSEA. This CDR3 spans 14 amino acids. This record belongs to a study of blood T cell repertoires in COVID-19. Study at large: T cells, B-cell-depleted T cells, or PBMCs supplied cDNA or gDNA.

In the authors' methods: Counts of nucleated cells, estimated from reference gene primer amplification, were obtained. Data came from immunoSEQ multiplex PCR; TCRdb stores just in-frame clones and leaves some out. The DNA gave D and trimming, while V, J and clone size come from that table. The sample contains 70,000 or so clones, 70% to 90% of which appear only once. The clonotype was recovered from a woman of 80 years or more with active COVID-19. J is TRBJ2-7 and V is TRBV29-1; 10 nucleotides align to TRBD2. Sequenced material: peripheral blood. The CDR3 sequence is CSVGVVAGGYEQYF. The CDR3 nucleotides are TGCAGCGTTGGAGTCGTAGCGGGAGGCTACGAGCAGTACTTC.